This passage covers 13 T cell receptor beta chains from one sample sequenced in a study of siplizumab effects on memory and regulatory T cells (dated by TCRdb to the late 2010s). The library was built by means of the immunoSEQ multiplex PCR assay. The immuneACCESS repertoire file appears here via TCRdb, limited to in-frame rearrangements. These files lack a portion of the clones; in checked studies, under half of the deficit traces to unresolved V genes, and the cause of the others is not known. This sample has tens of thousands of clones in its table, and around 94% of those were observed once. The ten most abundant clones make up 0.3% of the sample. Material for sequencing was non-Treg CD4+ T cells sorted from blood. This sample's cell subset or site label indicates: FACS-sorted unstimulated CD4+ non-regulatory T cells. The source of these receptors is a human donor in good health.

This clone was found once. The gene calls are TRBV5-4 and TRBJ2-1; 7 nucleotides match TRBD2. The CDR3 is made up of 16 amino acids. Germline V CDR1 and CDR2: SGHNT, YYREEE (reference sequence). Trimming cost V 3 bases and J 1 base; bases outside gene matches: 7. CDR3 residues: CASSSGSGGSYNEQFF. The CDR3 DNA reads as TGTGCCAGCAGCTCAGGCTCCGGGGGGTCCTACAATGAGCAGTTCTTC.

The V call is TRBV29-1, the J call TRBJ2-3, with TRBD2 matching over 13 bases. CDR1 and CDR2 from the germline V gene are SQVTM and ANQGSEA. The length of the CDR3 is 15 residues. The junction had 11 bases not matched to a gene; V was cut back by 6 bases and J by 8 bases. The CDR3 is CSVGAGLAGSGTQYF. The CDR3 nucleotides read TGCAGCGTCGGAGCGGGACTAGCGGGGAGCGGTACGCAGTATTTT.

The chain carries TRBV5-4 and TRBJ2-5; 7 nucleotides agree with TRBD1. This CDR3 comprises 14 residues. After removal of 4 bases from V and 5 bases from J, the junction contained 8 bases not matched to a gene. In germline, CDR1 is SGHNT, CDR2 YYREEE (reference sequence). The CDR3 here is CASSLQGGRETQYF. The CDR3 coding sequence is TGTGCCAGCAGCCTGCAAGGGGGCCGGGAGACCCAGTACTTC.

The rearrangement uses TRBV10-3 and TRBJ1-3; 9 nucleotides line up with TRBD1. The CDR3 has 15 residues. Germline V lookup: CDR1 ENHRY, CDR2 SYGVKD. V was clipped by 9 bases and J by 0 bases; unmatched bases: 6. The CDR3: CAIRTGAISGNTIYF. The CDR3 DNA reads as TGTGCCATACGGACAGGGGCGATCTCTGGAAACACCATATATTTT.

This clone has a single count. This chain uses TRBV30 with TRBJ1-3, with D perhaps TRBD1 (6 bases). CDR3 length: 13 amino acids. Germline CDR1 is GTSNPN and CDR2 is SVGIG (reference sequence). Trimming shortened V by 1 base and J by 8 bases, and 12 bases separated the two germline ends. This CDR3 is CAWSAKGGDTIYF. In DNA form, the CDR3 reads TGTGCCTGGAGTGCCAAAGGGGGAGACACCATATATTTT.

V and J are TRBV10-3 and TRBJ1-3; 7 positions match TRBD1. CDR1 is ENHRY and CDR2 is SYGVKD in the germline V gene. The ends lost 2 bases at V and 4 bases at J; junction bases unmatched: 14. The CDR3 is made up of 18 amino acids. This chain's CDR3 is CAISEPGDRARSGNTIYF. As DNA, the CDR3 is TGTGCCATCAGTGAGCCTGGTGACAGGGCACGATCCGGAAACACCATATATTTT.

The CDR3 here is CASSPGKAGELFF. DNA for the CDR3: TGTGCCAGCAGTCCCGGTAAGGCCGGGGAGCTGTTTTTT. The gene calls are TRBV27 and TRBJ2-2; D gene unclear. The CDR3 runs 13 residues. Germline V gene data show CDR1 as MNHEY and CDR2 as SMNVEV (reference sequence). V lost 5 bases and J 6 bases, leaving 10 bases between the germline ends.

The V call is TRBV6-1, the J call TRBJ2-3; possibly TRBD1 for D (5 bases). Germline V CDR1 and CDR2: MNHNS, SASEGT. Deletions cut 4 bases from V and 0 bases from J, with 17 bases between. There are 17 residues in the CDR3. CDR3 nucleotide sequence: TGTGCCAGCAGTGCCTGGGGCGACAGCTCTAGCACAGATACGCAGTATTTT. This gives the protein CASSAWGDSSSTDTQYF.

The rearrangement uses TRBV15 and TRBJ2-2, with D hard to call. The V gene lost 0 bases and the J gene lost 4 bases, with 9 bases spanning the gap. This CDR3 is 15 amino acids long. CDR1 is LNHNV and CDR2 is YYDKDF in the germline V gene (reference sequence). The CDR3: CATSREGFGTGELFF. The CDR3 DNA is TGTGCCACCAGCAGAGAAGGATTCGGCACCGGGGAGCTGTTTTTT.

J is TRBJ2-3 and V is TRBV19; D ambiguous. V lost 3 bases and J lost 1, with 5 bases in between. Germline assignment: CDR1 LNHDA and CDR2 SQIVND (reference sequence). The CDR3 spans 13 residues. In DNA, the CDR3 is TGTGCCAGTAGTATTCTCGGCACAGATACGCAGTATTTT. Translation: CASSILGTDTQYF.

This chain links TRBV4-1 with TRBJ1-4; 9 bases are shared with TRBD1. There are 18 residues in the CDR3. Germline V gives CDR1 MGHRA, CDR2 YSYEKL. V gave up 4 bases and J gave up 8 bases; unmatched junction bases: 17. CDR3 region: CASSPRIPTGGRGEKLFF. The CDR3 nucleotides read TGCGCCAGCAGCCCTCGCATACCAACAGGGGGCAGGGGGGAAAAACTGTTTTTT.

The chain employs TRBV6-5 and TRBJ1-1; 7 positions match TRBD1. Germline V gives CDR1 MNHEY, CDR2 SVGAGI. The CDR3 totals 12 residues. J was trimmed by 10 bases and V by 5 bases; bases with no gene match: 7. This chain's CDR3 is CASSNSGGAAFF. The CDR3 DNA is TGTGCCAGCAGTAATTCAGGGGGGGCAGCTTTCTTT.

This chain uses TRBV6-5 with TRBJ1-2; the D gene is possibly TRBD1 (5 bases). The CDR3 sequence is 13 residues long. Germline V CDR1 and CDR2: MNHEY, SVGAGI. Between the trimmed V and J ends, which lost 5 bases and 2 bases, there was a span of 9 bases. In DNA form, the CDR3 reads TGTGCCAGCAGTCTACAGGAAAACTATGGCTACACCTTC. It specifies CASSLQENYGYTF.